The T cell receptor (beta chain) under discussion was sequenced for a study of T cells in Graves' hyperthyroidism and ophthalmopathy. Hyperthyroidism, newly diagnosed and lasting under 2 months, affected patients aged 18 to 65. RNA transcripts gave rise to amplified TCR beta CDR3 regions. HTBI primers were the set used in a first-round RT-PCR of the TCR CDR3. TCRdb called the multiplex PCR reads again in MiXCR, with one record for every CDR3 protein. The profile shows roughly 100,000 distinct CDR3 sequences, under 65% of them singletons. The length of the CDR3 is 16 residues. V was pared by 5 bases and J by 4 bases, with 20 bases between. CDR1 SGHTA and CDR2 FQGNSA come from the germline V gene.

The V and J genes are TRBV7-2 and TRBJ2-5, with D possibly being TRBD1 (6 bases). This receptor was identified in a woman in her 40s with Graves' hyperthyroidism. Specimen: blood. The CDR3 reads CASSQEVRGKTETQYF. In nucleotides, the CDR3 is TGTGCCAGCAGCCAAGAAGTAAGGGGGAAGACAGAGACCCAGTACTTC.